This T cell receptor (beta chain) derives from a study of memory CD4+ T cells and cytomegalovirus serostatus. Per the original data handling: Out-of-frame sequences were removed, leaving about 2,300,000 distinct TCRbeta sequences. Data came from immunoSEQ multiplex PCR; TCRdb stores just in-frame clones and leaves some out. D and trimming were read from the DNA, whereas the V and J calls and clone size are those reported in that table. This table holds 50,000 or so clones, over 75% found once. Broader study findings: About 40% of the roughly 160 known CMV-associated TCRbeta sequences appeared in CD4+ memory.

The germline gives CDR1 MNHEY, CDR2 SMNVEV (reference sequence). Trimming at V came to 9 bases and at J to 7 bases, leaving 12 bases not matched to a gene. The CDR3 sequence is 16 residues long. Remarks on this clone: Its antigen is not identified.

Single viable CD3+CD4+CD8-CD45RO+ cells were sorted as the memory CD4+ T cells. The sample comprised memory CD4+ T cells from blood. The chain carries TRBV27 and TRBJ1-6; TRBD1 matches 10 bases. This TCR was sampled from an adult in good health and CMV-seronegative. Here the CDR3 reads CASRSEGTGENSPLHF. For the CDR3, the DNA is TGTGCCAGTCGATCCGAGGGGACAGGGGAAAATTCACCCCTCCACTTT.